Presented here are 28 T cell receptor beta chains from one specimen sequenced in a study of blood T cell repertoires in COVID-19. Sequenced by immunoSEQ multiplex PCR; TCRdb stores in-frame clones only, minus some. There are approximately 150,000 clones in the sample; more than 75% occur only once, and about 1% lies in the top ten. Input material: peripheral blood. The receptors stem from a man between 40 and 49 years old with acute or convalescent COVID-19.

This rearrangement joins TRBV7-3 to TRBJ2-2, with 7 positions matching TRBD2. CDR1 is SGHTA, CDR2 FQGTGA, per germline. The J segment lost 3 bases and the V segment lost 5 bases, leaving 9 bases of the junction unmatched. The length of the CDR3 is 16 residues. The CDR3 sequence is CASSPTGTKYTGELFF. The CDR3 coding sequence is TGTGCCAGCAGCCCAACCGGGACTAAATACACCGGGGAGCTGTTTTTT.

J is TRBJ1-2 and V is TRBV6-2 or TRBV6-3; D not resolved. The V end lost 5 bases, the J end lost 4 bases, and 11 bases lay between the germline ends. Germline-derived CDR1 and CDR2 are MNHEY and SVGEGT. This CDR3 contains 13 residues. The CDR3 protein is CASSVSSIYGYTF. The CDR3 DNA is TGTGCCAGCAGTGTCTCCTCTATCTATGGCTACACCTTC.

This sequence joins TRBV5-1 and TRBJ2-1, with 9 bases lining up with TRBD2. CDR3 length equals 15 residues. CDR1 and CDR2 from the germline V gene are SGHRS and YFSETQ. Trimming took 4 bases from V and 5 from J; bases not matched to a gene: 7. In DNA form, the CDR3 reads TGCGCCAGCAGCCCGTTAGCGGGGGCCAACAATGAGCAGTTCTTC. Translated: CASSPLAGANNEQFF.

The rearrangement uses TRBV9 and TRBJ2-2, with D possibly TRBD1 on 5 matching bases. V was shortened by 4 bases and J by 6 bases, with 7 bases between the two germline ends. There are 12 residues in the CDR3. Germline CDR1 is SGDLS and CDR2 is YYNGEE. Written as DNA, the CDR3 is TGTGCCAGCAGCACAGGACCCGGGGAGCTGTTTTTT. This codes for CASSTGPGELFF.

This chain joins TRBV6-4 and TRBJ1-2; 7 positions agree with TRBD1. The trim removed 3 bases at V and 7 bases at J, leaving 11 bases unmatched. This CDR3 region has 15 residues. Germline V lookup: CDR1 MRHNA, CDR2 SNTAGT. The CDR3 region is CASSETLGQVFGYTF. Here the CDR3 DNA reads TGTGCCAGCAGTGAAACCCTAGGACAGGTCTTTGGCTACACCTTC.

J is TRBJ1-1 and V is TRBV5-6, with a tentative D call TRBD1 (6 bases). Germline V gene lookup returns CDR1 SGHDT and CDR2 YYEEEE. Trimming left V 3 bases short and J 1 base short, with 13 bases between. There are 15 residues in the CDR3. CDR3 nucleotides: TGTGCCAGCAGCTCGTTGACAGGCCGGAACACTGAAGCTTTCTTT. Its translation: CASSSLTGRNTEAFF.

V and J are TRBV7-6 and TRBJ1-2, with a weak D call TRBD1 (5 bases). CDR3 size: 14 residues. V lost 4 bases and J lost 6, with 15 bases in between. Germline assignment: CDR1 SGHVS and CDR2 FNYEAQ. The CDR3 region is CASSSNNRSDGYTF. CDR3 in DNA: TGTGCCAGCAGCTCAAATAACAGGAGCGATGGCTACACCTTC.

The rearrangement joins TRBV30 to TRBJ2-5; the D is unclear. The CDR3 contains 13 residues. Trimming stripped 0 bases from V and 2 bases from J, with 7 bases between. CDR1 is GTSNPN and CDR2 is SVGIG in the germline V gene (reference sequence). The chain's CDR3 is CAWSVRVQETQYF. The CDR3 DNA sequence: TGTGCCTGGAGTGTACGAGTACAAGAGACCCAGTACTTC.

This sequence joins TRBV5-8 and TRBJ1-2; 8 nucleotides match TRBD1. V dropped 5 bases and J dropped 4; count of bases not matched to a gene: 13. CDR3 length: 16 residues. Germline loops: CDR1 SGHTS, CDR2 YDEGEE. CDR3 protein: CASRRTPTGVIYGYTF. The CDR3, as DNA: TGTGCCAGCAGGCGCACCCCGACAGGGGTGATCTATGGCTACACCTTC.

The chain joins TRBV5-6 to TRBJ1-1; D unclear. The V gene's germline CDR1 is SGHDT and CDR2 YYEEEE. Trimming shortened V by 0 bases and J by 3 bases, and 6 bases separated the two germline ends. This CDR3 region has 13 residues. This CDR3 reads CASSLDGDTEAFF. CDR3 coding DNA: TGTGCCAGCAGCTTGGACGGGGACACTGAAGCTTTCTTT.

The J gene is TRBJ1-3, the V gene TRBV12-5; 7 bases align to TRBD1. Germline V CDR1 and CDR2: LGHNT, FRNRAP. CDR3 length: 12 residues. The V gene end was trimmed by 10 bases and the J gene end by 4 bases; junction bases not matched to a gene: 4. CDR3 loop: CANGTVGNTIYF. The DNA for the CDR3 is TGTGCTAATGGGACAGTCGGAAACACCATATATTTT.

This chain links TRBV7-2 with TRBJ2-4; the match to TRBD1 covers 9 bases. Germline V lookup: CDR1 SGHTA, CDR2 FQGNSA. Trimming at V came to 1 base and at J to 1 base, leaving 11 bases not matched to a gene. There are 19 residues in the CDR3. CDR3 DNA: TGTGCCAGCAGCTTAGAGGACAGGGGTATGAAGGGGGCCAAAAACATTCAGTACTTC. Translation gives CASSLEDRGMKGAKNIQYF.

The chain couples TRBV5-1 to TRBJ1-4; 7 nucleotides match TRBD1. Germline lookup yields CDR1 SGHRS and CDR2 YFSETQ. Unmatched junction bases numbered 10, after V lost 0 bases and J lost 8 bases. The CDR3 length is 16 residues. Written as DNA, the CDR3 is TGCGCCAGCAGCTTGGCTTCAGGGGGTTTCGGCGAAAAACTGTTTTTT. Encoded protein: CASSLASGGFGEKLFF.

The V call is TRBV7-9, the J call TRBJ1-5; 7 bases are a match to TRBD1. V lost 5 bases and J lost 0; bases outside the gene matches: 4. Germline CDR1 is SEHNR and CDR2 is FQNEAQ (reference sequence). The length of the CDR3 is 15 residues. The CDR3 sequence: CASSPGTASNQPQHF. DNA of the CDR3: TGTGCCAGCAGCCCCGGGACAGCTAGCAATCAGCCCCAGCATTTT. Filled out from reference TRBV7-9 and TRBJ1-5, the complete variable domain reads DTGVSQNPRHKITKRGQNVTFRCDPISEHNRLYWYRQTLGQGPEFLTYFQNEAQLEKSRLLSDRFSAERPKGSFSTLEIQRTEQGDSAMYLCASSPGTASNQPQHFGDGTRLSIL.

The chain links TRBV5-4 to TRBJ1-2; no clear D gene. The CDR3 spans 13 residues. CDR1 and CDR2 (germline): SGHNT, YYREEE (reference sequence). Trimming removed 4 bases at V and 8 bases at J, with 15 bases between. The CDR3 DNA is TGTGCCAGCAGCCCGAGAATGTCAGGAGGCTACACCTTC. Its translation: CASSPRMSGGYTF.

The genes are TRBV4-1 and TRBJ2-4, with TRBD2 matching over 9 bases. J lost 0 bases, V lost 1 base, and 10 bases had no gene match. CDR3 length: 19 residues. From germline, CDR1 is MGHRA and CDR2 YSYEKL. The CDR3: CASSQGSAGGRIAKNIQYF. The CDR3 region has the DNA TGCGCCAGCAGCCAAGGATCAGCGGGGGGCCGAATAGCCAAAAACATTCAGTACTTC.

This clone was detected only once. The rearrangement uses TRBV11-2 and TRBJ2-7; 8 bases are shared with TRBD2. With 0 bases clipped from V and 6 bases from J, the junction kept 7 bases outside the gene matches. Germline V lookup: CDR1 SGHAT, CDR2 FQNNGV. The CDR3 runs 15 residues. This CDR3 is CASSLDFERGSEQYF. As DNA, the CDR3 is TGTGCCAGCAGCTTAGATTTCGAGCGGGGGAGCGAGCAGTACTTC.

V is TRBV7-9 and J is TRBJ2-3; 8 bases fit TRBD2. The CDR3 totals 16 residues. Losses at the gene ends were 1 base for V and 2 bases for J; bases not matched to a gene: 5. CDR1 is SEHNR and CDR2 is FQNEAQ in the germline V gene (reference sequence). The CDR3 DNA reads TGTGCCAGCAGCTTAGGTGTAGCGGGGATCACAGATACGCAGTATTTT. It encodes CASSLGVAGITDTQYF.

The J gene is TRBJ2-1, the V gene TRBV10-3; 10 bases line up with TRBD2. The CDR3 runs to 17 residues. V shed 2 bases and J 7 bases; nucleotides not matched to a gene: 11. Germline V gene lookup returns CDR1 ENHRY and CDR2 SYGVKD. CDR3 sequence (DNA): TGTGCCATCAGTGAGCTTTCTAGCGGGGGTTTGGTTAATGAGCAGTTCTTC. This codes for CAISELSSGGLVNEQFF.

The chain uses TRBV6-5 and TRBJ2-2, with 9 bases fitting TRBD1. Germline loops: CDR1 MNHEY, CDR2 SVGAGI. The CDR3 has 15 residues. Trimming cost V 6 bases and J 0 bases; bases outside gene matches: 2. The CDR3 sequence is CASRTGGPNTGELFF. The CDR3 DNA follows: TGTGCCAGCAGAACAGGGGGCCCGAACACCGGGGAGCTGTTTTTT.

The V call is TRBV19, the J call TRBJ1-3; no clear D. Germline CDR1 is LNHDA and CDR2 is SQIVND (reference sequence). The CDR3 is 15 residues long. V was clipped by 6 bases and J by 0 bases, with 12 bases between them. CDR3 loop: CASRERLNSGNTIYF. For the CDR3, the DNA is TGTGCCAGTAGAGAACGACTGAACTCTGGAAACACCATATATTTT.

V gene TRBV6-4 combines with J gene TRBJ2-7, with TRBD2 matching 7 bases. V dropped 11 bases and J dropped 6; count of bases not matched to a gene: 10. CDR1 is MRHNA and CDR2 is SNTAGT in the germline V gene. This CDR3 is built from 12 residues. The CDR3 DNA follows: TGTGCCCCCGCCAAGGGAGGGAGCGAGCAGTACTTC. This codes for CAPAKGGSEQYF.

In DNA form, the CDR3 reads TGTGCCAGCAGCTTAACAACTAGCGGGGGGGCTAGCACAGATACGCAGTATTTT. This codes for CASSLTTSGGASTDTQYF. The genes are TRBV7-2 and TRBJ2-3, with 13 bases identical to TRBD2. Germline V gene lookup returns CDR1 SGHTA and CDR2 FQGNSA. J was trimmed by 0 bases and V by 2 bases; bases with no gene match: 5. The CDR3 is 18 amino acids.

This chain joins TRBV6-4 and TRBJ1-1, with D maybe TRBD1 (5 bases). CDR3 length equals 13 residues. V lost 8 bases and J 4 bases, leaving 14 bases between the germline ends. CDR1 is MRHNA and CDR2 is SNTAGT in the germline V gene. As DNA, the CDR3 is TGTGCCAGCCCCCAGGGTGAGAGCACTGAAGCTTTCTTT. It yields the protein CASPQGESTEAFF.

The CDR3: CASSFIGQHYNEQFF. In DNA, the CDR3 is TGTGCCAGCAGTTTTATAGGACAGCATTACAATGAGCAGTTCTTC. The chain has TRBV27 and TRBJ2-1; D is possibly TRBD1 (6 bases). Trimming stripped 3 bases from V and 4 bases from J, with 13 bases between. From germline, CDR1 is MNHEY and CDR2 SMNVEV (reference sequence). The CDR3 is 15 residues long.

The gene calls are TRBV10-3 and TRBJ2-2; the D gene is possibly TRBD2 (6 bases). Trimming removed 4 bases at V and 4 bases at J, with 13 bases between. This CDR3 is 15 amino acids long. The germline V gene encodes CDR1 ENHRY and CDR2 SYGVKD. CDR3 loop: CAISGRGVGTGELFF. DNA for the CDR3: TGTGCCATCAGTGGTCGCGGGGTAGGCACCGGGGAGCTGTTTTTT.

The chain recombines TRBV10-3 with TRBJ1-3, with D tentatively TRBD1 (6 bases). Trimming shortened V by 7 bases and J by 0 bases, and 13 bases separated the two germline ends. Per germline, CDR1 ENHRY and CDR2 SYGVKD. This CDR3 is 15 amino acids long. The CDR3 DNA follows: TGTGCCATCATGCCGGACAGCTACTCTGGAAACACCATATATTTT. Encoded protein: CAIMPDSYSGNTIYF.

This clone was detected only once. The chain uses TRBV28 and TRBJ2-7; maybe TRBD2 (7 bases). The CDR3 length is 12 residues. V lost 8 bases to trimming and J lost 6 bases, with 14 bases between them. Germline loops: CDR1 MDHEN, CDR2 SYDVKM. CDR3 residues: CASRGVGGEQYF. CDR3 coding DNA: TGTGCCAGCCGGGGGGTAGGGGGCGAGCAGTACTTC. The whole variable domain, remainder taken from reference TRBV28 and TRBJ2-7, is DVKVTQSSRYLVKRTGEKVFLECVQDMDHENMFWYRQDPGLGLRLIYFSYDVKMKEKGDIPEGYSVSREKKERFSLILESASTNQTSMYLCASRGVGGEQYFGPGTRLTVT.